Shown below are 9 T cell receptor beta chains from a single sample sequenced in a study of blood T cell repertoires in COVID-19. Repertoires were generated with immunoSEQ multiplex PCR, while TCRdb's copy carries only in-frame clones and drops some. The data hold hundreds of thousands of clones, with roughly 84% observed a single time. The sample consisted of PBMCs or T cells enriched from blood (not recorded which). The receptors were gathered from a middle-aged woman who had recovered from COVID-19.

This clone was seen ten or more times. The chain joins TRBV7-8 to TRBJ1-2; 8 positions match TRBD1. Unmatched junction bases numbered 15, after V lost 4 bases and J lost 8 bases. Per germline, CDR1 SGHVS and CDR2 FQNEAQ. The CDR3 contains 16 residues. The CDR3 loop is CASSSRDRLRTGGYTF. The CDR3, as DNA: TGTGCCAGCAGCTCCAGGGACAGGTTAAGAACGGGAGGCTACACCTTC. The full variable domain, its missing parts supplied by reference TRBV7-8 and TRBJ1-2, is GAGVSQSPRYKVAKRGQDVALRCDPISGHVSLFWYQQALGQGPEFLTYFQNEAQLDKSGLPSDRFFAERPEGSVSTLKIQRTQQEDSAVYLCASSSRDRLRTGGYTFGSGTRLTVV.

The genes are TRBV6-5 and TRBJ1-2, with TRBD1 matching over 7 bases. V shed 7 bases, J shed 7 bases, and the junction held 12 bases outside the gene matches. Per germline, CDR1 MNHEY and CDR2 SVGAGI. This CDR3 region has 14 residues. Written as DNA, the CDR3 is TGTGCCAGCACCCCGACGCAGGGGGACCTTGGCTACACCTTC. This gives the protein CASTPTQGDLGYTF.

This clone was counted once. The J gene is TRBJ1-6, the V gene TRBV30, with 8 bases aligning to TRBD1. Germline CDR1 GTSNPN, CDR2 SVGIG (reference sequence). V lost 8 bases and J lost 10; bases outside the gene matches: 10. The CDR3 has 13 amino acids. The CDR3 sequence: CATSRGRESPLHF. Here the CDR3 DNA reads TGTGCCACAAGCAGGGGGCGCGAATCACCCCTCCACTTT.

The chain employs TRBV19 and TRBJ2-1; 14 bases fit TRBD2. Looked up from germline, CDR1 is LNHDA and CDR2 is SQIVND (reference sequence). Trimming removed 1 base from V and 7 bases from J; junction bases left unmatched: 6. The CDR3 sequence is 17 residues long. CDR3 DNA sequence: TGTGCCAGTAGTATAGTGGGACTAGCGGGAGAAGGGAATGAGCAGTTCTTC. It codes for CASSIVGLAGEGNEQFF.

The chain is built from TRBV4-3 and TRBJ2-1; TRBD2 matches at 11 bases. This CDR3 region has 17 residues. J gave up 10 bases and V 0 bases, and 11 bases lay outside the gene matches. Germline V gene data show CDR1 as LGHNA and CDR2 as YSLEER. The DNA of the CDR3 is TGCGCCAGCAGCCAAGATGGGGGGCTAGCGGGAGGAGACGAGCAGTTCTTC. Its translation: CASSQDGGLAGGDEQFF.

CDR3 coding DNA: TGTGCCAGCAGTCCCCTTTTGGGCAGGAACACTGAAGCTTTCTTT. Its protein product is CASSPLLGRNTEAFF. The J gene is TRBJ1-1, the V gene TRBV27; no definite D call. CDR1 and CDR2 (germline): MNHEY, SMNVEV (reference sequence). This CDR3 has 15 residues. The V end was cut by 5 bases, the J end by 1 base, with 14 bases between.

CDR3 loop: CATSDTLSGTGELFF. The CDR3 region has the DNA TGTGCCACCAGTGATACCCTAAGTGGCACCGGGGAGCTGTTTTTT. The chain carries TRBV24-1 and TRBJ2-2; D remains unclear. Germline V gene data show CDR1 as KGHDR and CDR2 as SFDVKD. V lost 3 bases and J 4 bases, leaving 11 bases between the germline ends. The CDR3 runs to 15 residues.

The CDR3 DNA follows: TGTGCCAGCAGCGTGGGGACTAGCGGGATTGGTGAGCAGTTCTTC. Translated: CASSVGTSGIGEQFF. This chain uses TRBV9 with TRBJ2-1; 13 bases match TRBD2. CDR3 size: 15 residues. The junction had 5 bases not matched to a gene; V was cut back by 2 bases and J by 9 bases. Germline V gene lookup returns CDR1 SGDLS and CDR2 YYNGEE.

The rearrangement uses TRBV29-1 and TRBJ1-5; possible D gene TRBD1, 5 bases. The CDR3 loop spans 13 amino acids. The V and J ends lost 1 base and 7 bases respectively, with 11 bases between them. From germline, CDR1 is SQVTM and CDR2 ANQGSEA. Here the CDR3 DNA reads TGCAGCGTTGAAGCACAGGAAGGCCAGCCCCAGCATTTT. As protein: CSVEAQEGQPQHF.